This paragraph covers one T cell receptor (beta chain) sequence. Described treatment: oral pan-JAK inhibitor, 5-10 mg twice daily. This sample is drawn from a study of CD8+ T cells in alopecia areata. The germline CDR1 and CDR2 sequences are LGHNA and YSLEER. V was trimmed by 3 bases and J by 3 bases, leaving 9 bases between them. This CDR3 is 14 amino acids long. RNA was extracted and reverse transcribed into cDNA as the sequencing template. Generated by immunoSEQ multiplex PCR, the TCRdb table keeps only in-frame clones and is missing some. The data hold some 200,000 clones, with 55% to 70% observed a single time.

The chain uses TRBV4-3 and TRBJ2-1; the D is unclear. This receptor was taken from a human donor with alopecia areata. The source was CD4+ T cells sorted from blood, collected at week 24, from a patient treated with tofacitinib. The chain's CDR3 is CASSQASHYNEQFF. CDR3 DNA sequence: TGCGCCAGCAGCCAGGCTAGTCACTACAATGAGCAGTTCTTC.